This TCR beta chain comes out of a study of T cells expressing NK-cell markers. At the level of the study: Sorted T-cell subsets CD3+CD56+NKG2C+, CD3+CD56+NKG2C- and CD3+CD56-NKG2C+ were TCR beta-sequenced. HCMV seropositivity marked seven of the eight sequenced donors; one was seronegative.

Study outcomes and limitations: Expanded clones of NKG2C+ T cells had an unclear HCMV specificity.

In germline, CDR1 is LNHNV, CDR2 YYDKDF (reference sequence). The CDR3 length is 15 residues. Concerning this clonotype: The antigen is not known.

Reanalyzing the 5' RACE reads, TCRdb keeps one entry per CDR3 protein, without DNA. The clone table shows about 380,000 distinct CDR3 sequences, with the ten largest holding under 6.5%. The sequenced material came from blood T cells: a sorted CD56 or NKG2C T cell subset, CD4+ or CD8+ T cells, or bulk PBMC T cells (not recorded which). The source is a man aged 18-75 years in good health. V and J are TRBV15 and TRBJ1-2; without DNA, the TCRdb call of TRBD1 cannot be checked. CDR3 loop: CATSSGGAQRSGYTF.